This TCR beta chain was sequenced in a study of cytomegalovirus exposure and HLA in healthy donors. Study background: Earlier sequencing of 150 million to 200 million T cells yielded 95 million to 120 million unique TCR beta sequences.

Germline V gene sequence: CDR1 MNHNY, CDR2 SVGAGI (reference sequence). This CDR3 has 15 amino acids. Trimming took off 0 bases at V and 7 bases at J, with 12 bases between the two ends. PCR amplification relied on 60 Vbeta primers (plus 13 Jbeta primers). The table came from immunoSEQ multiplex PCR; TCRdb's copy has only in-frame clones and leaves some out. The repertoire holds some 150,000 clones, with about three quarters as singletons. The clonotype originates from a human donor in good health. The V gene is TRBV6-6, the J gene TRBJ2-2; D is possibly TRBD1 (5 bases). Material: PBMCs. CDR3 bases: TGTGCCAGCAGTTACTCTCTTAGGGGAAACGGGGAGCTGTTTTTT. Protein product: CASSYSLRGNGELFF.